Described below is a single TCR beta chain sequence and its context. Unique molecular identifiers were incorporated when the TCRbeta library was constructed. In TCRdb, the PCR reads were re-called with MiXCR into one record per CDR3 protein. Among around 400,000 distinct CDR3 sequences listed, about a fifth were seen once. Trimming shortened V by 5 bases and J by 4 bases, and 14 bases separated the two germline ends. Germline values: CDR1 MGHDK, CDR2 SYGVNS. This CDR3 is built from 14 residues. These data are taken from a study of T-cell reconstitution after alpha-beta-depleted transplantation in children.

The material was PBMCs from the stem cell graft donor, obtained from the stem cell graft. The TCR comes from a human donor who donated a stem cell graft to a child with acute myeloid leukemia. The gene calls are TRBV25-1 and TRBJ1-1; D is uncertain. Here the CDR3 reads CASSPRASGTEAFF. CDR3 DNA sequence: TGTGCCAGCAGTCCCCGGGCCTCGGGCACTGAAGCTTTCTTT.